This TCR beta chain derives from a study of a mutant IDH1 vaccine in newly diagnosed glioma. Study information: Mean patient age was about 40 years; 62.5% were male and around 38% female. Most had both radiotherapy and temozolomide beforehand; others had only one.

Some clones are missing from TCRdb's copy, which holds only in-frame ones; the method was immunoSEQ multiplex PCR. The sample has approximately 100,000 clones, around 90% seen once. Time point meaning: baseline, week 1 (first vaccination visit). As for treatment: pre-vaccination baseline after standard-of-care therapy. Per germline, CDR1 LNHDA and CDR2 SQIVND (reference sequence). V lost 8 bases, J lost 6 bases, and 10 bases lay in between. The CDR3 is made up of 11 amino acids. Sequenced here: PBMCs, sampled from a glioma patient treated with radiotherapy, temozolomide or both. The chain links TRBV19 to TRBJ2-5; D gene unclear. The source is a woman in her 50s with glioma. CDR3 sequence reads: CASDPRKTQYF. CDR3 sequence (DNA): TGTGCCAGTGACCCCCGGAAGACCCAGTACTTC.